These T cell receptor beta chains were read from a single sample in a study of PD-L1 blockade in urothelial cancer. TCRdb keeps only in-frame clones here, not all; method: immunoSEQ multiplex PCR. The repertoire holds 30,000 to 40,000 clones, with approximately 85% as singletons. Material: PBMCs, obtained around atezolizumab (anti-PD-L1) treatment. The receptors were sampled from a man in his fifties or sixties with urothelial cancer. Each CDR3 is given with its conserved first and last residue. A D gene is named only where the DNA matches it firmly. Size values are once, few and many counts, or a class for expanded clones, and some rows have none.

d_call: .
clone_size: .
j_call: TRBJ1-5
v_call: TRBV10-3
cdr3_aa: CAISESRSENQPQHF
cdr3_nt: TGTGCCATCAGTGAGTCACGGAGCGAGAATCAGCCCCAGCATTTT

d_call: .
clone_size: .
j_call: TRBJ2-3
v_call: TRBV13
cdr3_aa: CASSSRQSTDTQYF
cdr3_nt: TGTGCCAGCAGCTCACGACAGAGCACAGATACGCAGTATTTT

d_call: .
clone_size: .
j_call: TRBJ2-7
v_call: TRBV27
cdr3_aa: CASSFIGGSQYEQYF
cdr3_nt: TGTGCCAGCAGTTTCATCGGGGGTTCTCAATACGAGCAGTACTTC

d_call: .
clone_size: .
j_call: TRBJ1-2
v_call: TRBV11-1
cdr3_aa: CASSLDSANYGYTF
cdr3_nt: TGTGCCAGCAGTCTAGACTCTGCTAACTATGGCTACACCTTC

d_call: TRBD1
clone_size: .
j_call: TRBJ1-5
v_call: TRBV19
cdr3_aa: CASESHRGGDQPQHF
cdr3_nt: TGTGCCAGCGAAAGCCACAGGGGGGGGGATCAGCCCCAGCATTTT

d_call: .
clone_size: .
j_call: TRBJ2-4
v_call: TRBV15
cdr3_aa: CATSRELLGGVGNIQYF
cdr3_nt: TGTGCCACCAGCAGAGAGTTACTGGGCGGGGTAGGAAACATTCAGTACTTC

d_call: .
clone_size: .
j_call: TRBJ2-7
v_call: TRBV6-5
cdr3_aa: CASSLEVAYEQYF
cdr3_nt: TGTGCCAGCAGCCTTGAGGTAGCCTACGAGCAGTACTTC

d_call: TRBD2
clone_size: .
j_call: TRBJ2-5
v_call: TRBV5-5
cdr3_aa: CASSIATSGGQETQYF
cdr3_nt: TGTGCCAGCAGCATTGCGACTAGCGGGGGCCAAGAGACCCAGTACTTC

d_call: TRBD1
clone_size: .
j_call: TRBJ2-7
v_call: TRBV10-3
cdr3_aa: CAISDSDRVEQYF
cdr3_nt: TGTGCCATCAGTGACTCGGACAGGGTCGAGCAGTACTTC

d_call: TRBD1
clone_size: .
j_call: TRBJ2-2
v_call: TRBV18
cdr3_aa: CASSPGQGTGELFF
cdr3_nt: TGTGCCAGCTCACCGGGACAGGGGACCGGGGAGCTGTTTTTT

d_call: TRBD2
clone_size: .
j_call: TRBJ2-7
v_call: TRBV6-6
cdr3_aa: CASSPGTNTLYEQYF
cdr3_nt: TGTGCCAGCAGTCCTGGGACTAACACCCTCTACGAGCAGTACTTC

d_call: TRBD2
clone_size: .
j_call: TRBJ2-1
v_call: TRBV7-6
cdr3_aa: CASSLESGGSYNEQFF
cdr3_nt: TGTGCCAGCAGCTTAGAGTCGGGGGGTTCATACAATGAGCAGTTCTTC

d_call: TRBD1
clone_size: .
j_call: TRBJ1-1
v_call: TRBV28
cdr3_aa: CASNSQGKNTEAFF
cdr3_nt: TGTGCCAGCAACTCACAGGGGAAGAACACTGAAGCTTTCTTT

d_call: .
clone_size: few
j_call: TRBJ2-7
v_call: TRBV18
cdr3_aa: CASSPLQDSYEQYF
cdr3_nt: TGTGCCAGCTCACCTCTACAGGATAGCTACGAGCAGTACTTC

d_call: .
clone_size: once
j_call: TRBJ1-2
v_call: TRBV6-1
cdr3_aa: CASSELRTVGAIYGYTF
cdr3_nt: TGTGCCAGCAGTGAACTCCGGACCGTGGGGGCCATCTATGGCTACACCTTC

d_call: .
clone_size: .
j_call: TRBJ2-2
v_call: TRBV5-1
cdr3_aa: CASSSYRADTGELFF
cdr3_nt: TGCGCCAGCAGCTCCTACAGGGCGGACACCGGGGAGCTGTTTTTT

d_call: TRBD1
clone_size: .
j_call: TRBJ1-5
v_call: TRBV5-8
cdr3_aa: CASSTFQGADQPQHF
cdr3_nt: TGTGCCAGCAGCACGTTTCAGGGGGCCGATCAGCCCCAGCATTTT

d_call: .
clone_size: .
j_call: TRBJ2-4
v_call: TRBV23-1
cdr3_aa: CASSPKGHPTRRRCLAKNIQYF
cdr3_nt: TGCGCCAGCAGTCCTAAGGGACATCCGACTCGCCGCCGGTGTTTGGCCAAAAACATTCAGTACTTC

d_call: .
clone_size: few
j_call: TRBJ2-2
v_call: TRBV7-9
cdr3_aa: CASSHLQGSGELFF
cdr3_nt: TGTGCCAGCAGCCACCTTCAGGGATCCGGGGAGCTGTTTTTT

d_call: .
clone_size: .
j_call: TRBJ1-2
v_call: TRBV28
cdr3_aa: CASNVGGYGYTF
cdr3_nt: TGTGCCAGCAATGTAGGGGGCTATGGCTACACCTTC

d_call: TRBD2
clone_size: .
j_call: TRBJ2-7
v_call: TRBV9
cdr3_aa: CASSATQGSSGGPYEQYF
cdr3_nt: TGTGCCAGCAGCGCCACCCAGGGCTCTAGCGGGGGGCCCTACGAGCAGTACTTC

d_call: TRBD2
clone_size: .
j_call: TRBJ2-5
v_call: TRBV6-1
cdr3_aa: CASSEGAGGHWETQYF
cdr3_nt: TGTGCCAGCAGTGAGGGAGCGGGGGGGCATTGGGAGACCCAGTACTTC

d_call: .
clone_size: .
j_call: TRBJ2-3
v_call: TRBV14
cdr3_aa: CASSQGGVDDTQYF
cdr3_nt: TGTGCCAGCAGCCAAGGGGGGGTCGACGATACGCAGTATTTT

d_call: .
clone_size: medium-sized
j_call: TRBJ1-5
v_call: TRBV19
cdr3_aa: CASSIPRGVNQPQHF
cdr3_nt: TGTGCCAGTAGTATCCCCCGGGGGGTCAATCAGCCCCAGCATTTT

d_call: .
clone_size: .
j_call: TRBJ2-5
v_call: TRBV5-1
cdr3_aa: CASSFSGRGRETQYF
cdr3_nt: TGCGCCAGCAGCTTTTCCGGGCGCGGGCGGGAGACCCAGTACTTC

d_call: .
clone_size: .
j_call: TRBJ1-5
v_call: TRBV6-1
cdr3_aa: CASSVQENSNQPQHF
cdr3_nt: TGTGCCAGCAGTGTTCAGGAAAATAGCAATCAGCCCCAGCATTTT

d_call: .
clone_size: .
j_call: TRBJ1-4
v_call: TRBV19
cdr3_aa: CASSIQVREKLFF
cdr3_nt: TGTGCCAGTAGTATCCAGGTTCGGGAAAAACTGTTTTTT

d_call: .
clone_size: .
j_call: TRBJ1-1
v_call: TRBV19
cdr3_aa: CASSMFQQTEAFF
cdr3_nt: TGTGCCAGTAGTATGTTCCAACAGACTGAAGCTTTCTTT

d_call: .
clone_size: .
j_call: TRBJ1-4
v_call: TRBV15
cdr3_aa: CATSRDLVGEKLFF
cdr3_nt: TGTGCCACCAGCAGAGATCTAGTCGGTGAAAAACTGTTTTTT

d_call: .
clone_size: once
j_call: TRBJ2-4
v_call: TRBV5-4
cdr3_aa: CASSDGAVAGLAKNIQYF
cdr3_nt: TGTGCCAGCAGCGACGGCGCGGTAGCTGGTTTAGCCAAAAACATTCAGTACTTC

d_call: .
clone_size: .
j_call: TRBJ1-6
v_call: TRBV2
cdr3_aa: CASSELQGNSPLHF
cdr3_nt: TGTGCCAGCAGTGAACTGCAGGGTAACTCACCCCTCCACTTT

d_call: TRBD1
clone_size: .
j_call: TRBJ2-7
v_call: TRBV28
cdr3_aa: CASSYDLMGQSYEQYF
cdr3_nt: TGTGCCAGCAGCTACGACCTTATGGGACAGTCCTACGAGCAGTACTTC

d_call: .
clone_size: .
j_call: TRBJ2-6
v_call: TRBV7-9
cdr3_aa: CASSLDNSPGANVLTF
cdr3_nt: TGTGCCAGCAGCTTAGACAATTCCCCTGGGGCCAACGTCCTGACTTTC

d_call: TRBD2
clone_size: .
j_call: TRBJ2-7
v_call: TRBV4-1
cdr3_aa: CASSQDTRTSGWTYEQYF
cdr3_nt: TGCGCCAGCAGCCAAGATACCCGGACTAGCGGGTGGACCTACGAGCAGTACTTC

d_call: .
clone_size: .
j_call: TRBJ2-1
v_call: TRBV2
cdr3_aa: CASSEGGGFSYNEQFF
cdr3_nt: TGTGCCAGCAGTGAAGGCGGCGGCTTCTCCTACAATGAGCAGTTCTTC

d_call: .
clone_size: .
j_call: TRBJ2-7
v_call: TRBV19
cdr3_aa: CASSIGLVSYEQYF
cdr3_nt: TGTGCCAGTAGTATAGGACTAGTTTCCTACGAGCAGTACTTC

d_call: .
clone_size: once
j_call: TRBJ1-2
v_call: TRBV27
cdr3_aa: CASSLIGGWGYTF
cdr3_nt: TGTGCCAGCAGTTTGATCGGCGGATGGGGCTACACCTTC

d_call: .
clone_size: .
j_call: TRBJ2-1
v_call: TRBV19
cdr3_aa: CASSIVFDSFYQQFF
cdr3_nt: TGTGCCAGTAGTATAGTGTTCGACAGTTTTTATCAACAGTTCTTC

d_call: .
clone_size: .
j_call: TRBJ1-3
v_call: TRBV19
cdr3_aa: CASSLPGDAGNTIYF
cdr3_nt: TGTGCCAGTAGCCTGCCCGGGGATGCTGGAAACACCATATATTTT

d_call: .
clone_size: .
j_call: TRBJ1-6
v_call: TRBV5-1
cdr3_aa: CASRATGFNSPLHF
cdr3_nt: TGCGCCAGCAGGGCTACAGGGTTCAATTCACCCCTCCACTTT

d_call: .
clone_size: few
j_call: TRBJ1-5
v_call: TRBV4-1
cdr3_aa: CASSQDDSQPQHF
cdr3_nt: TGCGCCAGCAGCCAAGATGACAGTCAGCCCCAGCATTTT

d_call: .
clone_size: few
j_call: TRBJ1-2
v_call: TRBV2
cdr3_aa: CASSEGGYGYTF
cdr3_nt: TGTGCCAGCAGTGAGGGGGGGTATGGCTACACCTTC

d_call: TRBD1
clone_size: .
j_call: TRBJ2-7
v_call: TRBV27
cdr3_aa: CASRGTGGYEQYF
cdr3_nt: TGTGCCAGCCGCGGGACAGGGGGTTACGAGCAGTACTTC

d_call: .
clone_size: .
j_call: TRBJ2-2
v_call: TRBV2
cdr3_aa: CASRQSANTGELFF
cdr3_nt: TGTGCCAGCAGACAGTCCGCGAACACCGGGGAGCTGTTTTTT

d_call: .
clone_size: .
j_call: TRBJ2-3
v_call: TRBV7-2
cdr3_aa: CASSNAGPGTDTQYF
cdr3_nt: TGTGCCAGCAGCAACGCGGGGCCTGGTACAGATACGCAGTATTTT

d_call: .
clone_size: once
j_call: TRBJ1-6
v_call: TRBV19
cdr3_aa: CASSILQDSPLHF
cdr3_nt: TGTGCCAGTAGTATCCTGCAGGATTCACCCCTCCACTTT

d_call: TRBD1
clone_size: .
j_call: TRBJ2-4
v_call: TRBV5-6
cdr3_aa: CASRLGQGKNIQYF
cdr3_nt: TGTGCCAGCAGGTTGGGACAGGGAAAAAACATTCAGTACTTC

d_call: TRBD1
clone_size: .
j_call: TRBJ1-5
v_call: TRBV2
cdr3_aa: CASSQGPLVKPQHF
cdr3_nt: TGTGCCAGCTCACAGGGGCCCCTGGTAAAGCCCCAGCATTTT

d_call: .
clone_size: .
j_call: TRBJ1-6
v_call: TRBV2
cdr3_aa: CASSDSGNYNSPLHF
cdr3_nt: TGTGCCAGCAGTGATTCCGGGAATTATAATTCACCCCTCCACTTT

d_call: .
clone_size: few
j_call: TRBJ1-4
v_call: TRBV2
cdr3_aa: CASSNPGAVSEKLFF
cdr3_nt: TGTGCCAGCAGTAACCCAGGGGCAGTTAGCGAAAAACTGTTTTTT

d_call: TRBD1
clone_size: .
j_call: TRBJ1-2
v_call: TRBV19
cdr3_aa: CASTSDRDYGYTF
cdr3_nt: TGTGCCAGTACCTCTGACAGGGACTATGGCTACACCTTC

d_call: .
clone_size: .
j_call: TRBJ2-2
v_call: TRBV5-1
cdr3_aa: CASSLWGAGGNTGELFF
cdr3_nt: TGCGCCAGCAGCCTGTGGGGAGCAGGTGGGAACACCGGGGAGCTGTTTTTT